A selection of T cell receptor beta chains follows, all from one sample in a study of T cell repertoires in cytomegalovirus infection. TCRdb analysed the reads with MiXCR anew, one entry per CDR3 protein. This sample has 250,000 to 300,000 distinct CDR3 sequences; 9.1% occur once, and the top ten carry less than 15%. Sequenced material: PBMCs. The origin of the receptors is a human donor in good health (CMV status not recorded). Some clones in this sample may be carry-over from other donors' samples. The CDR3 runs from the conserved cysteine through the conserved F or W. Each record gives: CDR3 protein, V gene, J gene.

cdr3_aa: CASSLGSDSNQPQHF; v_call: TRBV7-6; j_call: TRBJ1-5
cdr3_aa: CASSLGGPKLYEQYF; v_call: TRBV11-2; j_call: TRBJ2-7
cdr3_aa: CSVEAPTGLAKNIQYF; v_call: TRBV29-1; j_call: TRBJ2-4
cdr3_aa: CSARQWNTEAFF; v_call: TRBV29-1; j_call: TRBJ1-1
cdr3_aa: CASSLADSTGELFF; v_call: TRBV7-8; j_call: TRBJ2-2
cdr3_aa: CASSPGRSPGEQYF; v_call: TRBV11-2; j_call: TRBJ2-7
cdr3_aa: CASSGVGRTKGETQYF; v_call: TRBV7-6; j_call: TRBJ2-5
cdr3_aa: CASSLPLVGSPLHF; v_call: TRBV7-2; j_call: TRBJ1-6
cdr3_aa: CSVATQGAITGELFF; v_call: TRBV29-1; j_call: TRBJ2-2
cdr3_aa: CASRRDTQYF; v_call: TRBV11-2; j_call: TRBJ2-3
cdr3_aa: CASSLGPGMSYEQYF; v_call: TRBV7-2; j_call: TRBJ2-7
cdr3_aa: CASSLDRGPNSPLHF; v_call: TRBV27; j_call: TRBJ1-6
cdr3_aa: CASSFLTSGRAAYEQYF; v_call: TRBV7-8; j_call: TRBJ2-7
cdr3_aa: CASSHPGTRAFF; v_call: TRBV7-9; j_call: TRBJ1-1
cdr3_aa: CASSLAGKVSTEAFF; v_call: TRBV7-2; j_call: TRBJ1-1
cdr3_aa: CASAGTRIPLNTGELFF; v_call: TRBV7-8; j_call: TRBJ2-2
cdr3_aa: CASSLSTGRGGYTF; v_call: TRBV27; j_call: TRBJ1-2
cdr3_aa: CSAGLATEAFF; v_call: TRBV20-1; j_call: TRBJ1-1
cdr3_aa: CAISQTGVREQYF; v_call: TRBV10-3; j_call: TRBJ2-7
cdr3_aa: CASSRSTSPGGSGELFF; v_call: TRBV18; j_call: TRBJ2-2
cdr3_aa: CASSLERGHEAFF; v_call: TRBV11-2; j_call: TRBJ1-1
cdr3_aa: CAWSSRNRAISYEQYF; v_call: TRBV30; j_call: TRBJ2-7
cdr3_aa: CASSLIGGVNTEAFF; v_call: TRBV5-1; j_call: TRBJ1-1
cdr3_aa: CASSQETSRAPRLAEQFF; v_call: TRBV14; j_call: TRBJ2-1
cdr3_aa: CASSALVAGGTHEQFF; v_call: TRBV19; j_call: TRBJ2-1
cdr3_aa: CASSTTQGAVNASPLHF; v_call: TRBV12-3/TRBV12-4; j_call: TRBJ1-6
cdr3_aa: CASSSQLGFQETQYF; v_call: TRBV7-2; j_call: TRBJ2-5
cdr3_aa: CASSTVQKNTEAFF; v_call: TRBV7-9; j_call: TRBJ1-1
cdr3_aa: CASSFVRGNQPQHF; v_call: TRBV28; j_call: TRBJ1-5
cdr3_aa: CASSGDYGYTF; v_call: TRBV10-2; j_call: TRBJ1-2
cdr3_aa: CASSLWRGANRGQYF; v_call: TRBV7-8; j_call: TRBJ2-3
cdr3_aa: CASRQGGPAAGELFF; v_call: TRBV12-3/TRBV12-4; j_call: TRBJ2-2
cdr3_aa: CASSPPEGSGGRNTQYF; v_call: TRBV28; j_call: TRBJ2-3
cdr3_aa: CASSLRLATSYEQYF; v_call: TRBV6-2/TRBV6-3; j_call: TRBJ2-7
cdr3_aa: CASSKEGVAGALREQYF; v_call: TRBV7-2; j_call: TRBJ2-7
cdr3_aa: CASSTGGAQHF; v_call: TRBV28; j_call: TRBJ1-5
cdr3_aa: CASSIVGTSGTGELFF; v_call: TRBV19; j_call: TRBJ2-2
cdr3_aa: CASSVVALNTEAFF; v_call: TRBV9; j_call: TRBJ1-1
cdr3_aa: CASRPQGSMTEAFF; v_call: TRBV6-2/TRBV6-3; j_call: TRBJ1-1
cdr3_aa: CASGRTGGFRNTEAFF; v_call: TRBV7-3; j_call: TRBJ1-1
cdr3_aa: CASSQPGLAGVRGNEQFF; v_call: TRBV3-1; j_call: TRBJ2-1
cdr3_aa: CASSPYRVKLFF; v_call: TRBV12-3/TRBV12-4; j_call: TRBJ1-4
cdr3_aa: CASSPPGARGTGELFF; v_call: TRBV11-2; j_call: TRBJ2-2
cdr3_aa: CASSSGTSGSGDTQYF; v_call: TRBV7-2; j_call: TRBJ2-3
cdr3_aa: CASSPRTSGYQETQYF; v_call: TRBV7-2; j_call: TRBJ2-5
cdr3_aa: CASSYSRQGARSYNSPLHF; v_call: TRBV6-5; j_call: TRBJ1-6
cdr3_aa: CASSPGLVGSNQPQHF; v_call: TRBV28; j_call: TRBJ1-5
cdr3_aa: CASSPGGTSPLGYTF; v_call: TRBV5-5; j_call: TRBJ1-2
cdr3_aa: CASSLGGREQYF; v_call: TRBV5-6; j_call: TRBJ2-7